The 6 T cell receptor beta chains presented below share a single source sample, sequenced in a study of cytomegalovirus exposure and HLA in healthy donors. The PCR made use of 60 Vbeta and 13 Jbeta primers. Sequencing used immunoSEQ multiplex PCR; TCRdb keeps in-frame clones, though not all of them. The sample holds around 130,000 clones; about 70% are singletons and the top ten take under 3%. Sequencing used PBMCs. Receptors originate from a woman aged 55-70 years in good health and CMV-seropositive.

The gene calls are TRBV7-8 and TRBJ1-2, with D tentatively TRBD1 (5 bases). The CDR3 has 14 residues. Trimming removed 4 bases at V and 7 bases at J, with 16 bases between. CDR1 SGHVS and CDR2 FQNEAQ come from the germline V gene. The CDR3 sequence: CASSSLTELAGYTF. DNA for the CDR3: TGTGCCAGCAGCTCGCTGACAGAATTAGCTGGCTACACCTTC.

The chain carries TRBV7-8 and TRBJ2-2; unclear D gene. The CDR3 totals 14 residues. Trimming cost V 6 bases and J 3 bases, with 11 bases left between them. The V gene's germline CDR1 is SGHVS and CDR2 FQNEAQ. The CDR3 spells CASSKSSDTGELFF. Written as DNA, the CDR3 is TGTGCCAGCAGTAAAAGTTCGGACACCGGGGAGCTGTTTTTT.

The CDR3: CASSLATGALNTEAFF. CDR3 nucleotides: TGTGCCAGCTCACTCGCGACAGGGGCGTTGAACACTGAAGCTTTCTTT. This rearrangement joins TRBV18 to TRBJ1-1; 8 positions agree with TRBD1. Germline trimming cut 4 bases from V and 0 bases from J; bases unmatched to any gene: 7. Germline values: CDR1 KGHSH, CDR2 LQKENI. The CDR3 loop spans 16 amino acids.

The chain combines TRBV5-1 with TRBJ2-7; 8 bases are shared with TRBD1. In germline, CDR1 is SGHRS, CDR2 YFSETQ. The CDR3 consists of 16 residues. V trimming: 4 bases; J trimming: 6 bases; junction bases outside the gene matches: 15. CDR3 nucleotide sequence: TGCGCCAGCAGCCCTCAGGTGGGACAGGCATCCCCCGAGCAGTACTTC. Protein: CASSPQVGQASPEQYF.

This clone was counted a few times. The CDR3 protein is CASSEFPGSYEQYF. CDR3 DNA sequence: TGTGCCAGCAGTGAATTCCCAGGGTCCTACGAGCAGTACTTC. The chain recombines TRBV25-1 with TRBJ2-7; possible D gene TRBD1, 5 bases. Trimming pared 1 base from V and 1 base from J, leaving 8 bases between. In germline, CDR1 is MGHDK, CDR2 SYGVNS. The CDR3 consists of 14 residues.

V usage is TRBV5-1 and J usage is TRBJ2-7; 8 positions agree with TRBD1. Germline CDR1 reads SGHRS; CDR2 reads YFSETQ. CDR3 size: 13 residues. V gave up 9 bases and J gave up 6 bases; unmatched junction bases: 11. The CDR3 coding sequence is TGCGCCACCTCACAGGGGGGACAAGCCGAGCAGTACTTC. The encoded protein is CATSQGGQAEQYF.